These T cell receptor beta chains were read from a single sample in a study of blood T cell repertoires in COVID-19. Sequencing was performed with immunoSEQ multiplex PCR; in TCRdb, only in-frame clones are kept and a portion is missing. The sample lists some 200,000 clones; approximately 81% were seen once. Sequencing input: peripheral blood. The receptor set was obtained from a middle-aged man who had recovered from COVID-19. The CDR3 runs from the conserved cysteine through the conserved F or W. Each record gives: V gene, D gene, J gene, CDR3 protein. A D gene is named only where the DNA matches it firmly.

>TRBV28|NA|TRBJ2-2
CASNEPGANTGELFF
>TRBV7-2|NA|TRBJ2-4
CASSLASSGIAKNIQYF
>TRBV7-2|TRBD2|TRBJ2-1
CASSLDPGLAGASYNEQFF
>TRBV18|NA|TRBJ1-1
CASSQDRKNTEAFF
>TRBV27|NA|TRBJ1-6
CASSPIQQGSSYNSPLHF
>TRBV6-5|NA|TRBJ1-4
CASSMSAPTNEKLFF
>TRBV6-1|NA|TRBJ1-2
CASSEGQSEGDGYTF
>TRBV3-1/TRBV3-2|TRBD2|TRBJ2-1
CASSQDQSGIYNEQFF
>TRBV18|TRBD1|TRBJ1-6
CASSPLDRGGINSPLHF
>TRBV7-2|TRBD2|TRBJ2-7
CASSGGLAGTYEQYF
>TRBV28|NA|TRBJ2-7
CASSLQRGASEQYF
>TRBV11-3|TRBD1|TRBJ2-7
CASSFGTGYEQYF
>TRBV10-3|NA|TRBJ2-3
CAIRDSVGPDTQYF